These 30 T cell receptor beta chains came from one sample sequenced in a study of blood T cell repertoires in COVID-19. The repertoire was sequenced with immunoSEQ multiplex PCR; TCRdb's copy has only in-frame clones and lacks some. The profile shows 250,000 to 300,000 clones, roughly nine tenths of them singletons. The sequenced sample was PBMCs or T cells enriched from blood (not recorded which). The receptors originated from a human donor in a cohort exposed to, infected with or recovered from COVID-19 (not recorded which). The donor label of this sample is uncertain.

The chain combines TRBV20-1 with TRBJ1-2, with D unresolved. Trimming took 5 bases from V and 6 from J, leaving 10 bases between them. CDR3 length: 11 residues. Per the germline V gene, CDR1 is DFQATT and CDR2 is SNEGSKA (reference sequence). For the CDR3, the DNA is TGCAGTGCTGAGGACGGGGATGGCTACACCTTC. It yields the protein CSAEDGDGYTF.

The chain recombines TRBV21-1 with TRBJ2-5; the tabulated D call, TRBD2, remains unverified against the DNA. TRBV21-1 is annotated as a pseudogene. The CDR3 spans 19 residues. The CDR3 DNA reads as TGTGCCAGCAGCAAAGAGGCTAGCGGGGACCCATCCCAGCAAGAGACCCAGTACTTC. Residues: CASSKEASGDPSQQETQYF.

The rearrangement uses TRBV28 and TRBJ1-1; 7 bases are shared with TRBD1. This CDR3 spans 16 amino acids. Germline CDR1 MDHEN, CDR2 SYDVKM. The trim removed 0 bases at V and 4 bases at J, leaving 8 bases unmatched. CDR3 coding DNA: TGTGCCAGCAGTTTATGGGCAGGGGGTAAGAGCACTGAAGCTTTCTTT. Translation gives CASSLWAGGKSTEAFF.

The chain employs TRBV5-1 and TRBJ2-5, with 7 bases aligning to TRBD2. The CDR3 extends over 15 amino acids. CDR1 is SGHRS and CDR2 is YFSETQ in the germline V gene. Trimming took 3 bases from V and 2 from J; bases not matched to a gene: 7. CDR3 protein: CASSYTSVPQETQYF. In DNA form, the CDR3 reads TGCGCCAGCAGCTATACTAGCGTCCCACAAGAGACCCAGTACTTC.

The chain recombines TRBV4-1 with TRBJ2-7; maybe TRBD2 (6 bases). Trimming cost V 1 base and J 6 bases, with 13 bases left between them. The CDR3 spans 14 residues. Germline loops: CDR1 MGHRA, CDR2 YSYEKL. The CDR3 nucleotides read TGCGCCAGCAGCCAAGGTCAGGACGGGGGCGAGCAGTACTTC. It specifies CASSQGQDGGEQYF.

The chain combines TRBV19 with TRBJ2-7; D perhaps matches TRBD2 (6 bases). Germline V CDR1 and CDR2: LNHDA, SQIVND (reference sequence). The V gene lost 8 bases and the J gene lost 6 bases, with 20 bases spanning the gap. This CDR3 region has 14 residues. CDR3 loop: CASDLGTRAGEQYF. In DNA form, the CDR3 reads TGTGCCAGTGACCTCGGGACTCGCGCGGGCGAGCAGTACTTC.

This sequence joins TRBV7-8 and TRBJ2-7; D perhaps matches TRBD1 (6 bases). This CDR3 contains 14 residues. Germline CDR1 SGHVS, CDR2 FQNEAQ. V lost 5 bases and J 4 bases, leaving 15 bases between the germline ends. CDR3 residues: CASSNYGTLYEQYF. CDR3 sequence (DNA): TGTGCCAGCAGCAACTACGGGACATTGTACGAGCAGTACTTC.

The rearrangement uses TRBV5-1 and TRBJ1-1, with 11 bases lining up with TRBD1. CDR1 and CDR2 from the germline V gene are SGHRS and YFSETQ. V was pared by 2 bases and J by 5 bases, with 5 bases of the junction left unmatched. The CDR3 extends over 15 amino acids. Written as DNA, the CDR3 is TGCGCCAGCAGCTTCTCCGGGACAGGGGGAACTGAAGCTTTCTTT. Translation: CASSFSGTGGTEAFF.

The chain combines TRBV29-1 with TRBJ1-1; 11 nucleotides agree with TRBD1. CDR3 length: 13 amino acids. V trimming: 7 bases; J trimming: 7 bases; junction bases outside the gene matches: 8. Germline values: CDR1 SQVTM, CDR2 ANQGSEA. In DNA, the CDR3 is TGCAGCGGTGCGGGACAGGGGGGCGGTGAAGCTTTCTTT. Protein: CSGAGQGGGEAFF.

The chain combines TRBV24-1 with TRBJ2-3; a possible D gene is TRBD2 (7 bases). The V and J ends lost 7 bases and 5 bases respectively, with 21 bases between them. The CDR3 spans 16 residues. Germline-derived CDR1 and CDR2 are KGHDR and SFDVKD. CDR3 loop: CATRGLAGARGDTQYF. CDR3 nucleotides: TGTGCCACCAGGGGCCTGGCGGGGGCCCGGGGAGATACGCAGTATTTT.

The chain employs TRBV10-2 and TRBJ2-7; 8 bases are shared with TRBD1. CDR1 is WSHSY, CDR2 SAAADI, per germline. With V trimmed by 9 bases and J by 2 bases, 6 bases remained unmatched. The CDR3 loop spans 13 amino acids. CDR3 coding DNA: TGCGCCAGTCGGGACAGGATGACCTACGAGCAGTACTTC. Translation gives CASRDRMTYEQYF.

V gene TRBV24-1 combines with J gene TRBJ2-2; 10 positions agree with TRBD2. Germline-derived CDR1 and CDR2 are KGHDR and SFDVKD. The J segment lost 4 bases and the V segment lost 3 bases, leaving 4 bases of the junction unmatched. This CDR3 is 16 amino acids long. In DNA form, the CDR3 reads TGTGCCACCAGTGATCTAGCGGGGGCGATCACCGGGGAGCTGTTTTTT. Translation: CATSDLAGAITGELFF.

The rearrangement links TRBV19 to TRBJ1-1; the match to TRBD1 covers 7 bases. The CDR3 spans 14 residues. V lost 1 base, J lost 8 bases, and 7 bases stayed unmatched. Germline V gene lookup returns CDR1 LNHDA and CDR2 SQIVND (reference sequence). The CDR3 sequence: CASSIVRDSREAFF. DNA of the CDR3: TGTGCCAGTAGTATAGTGCGGGACAGCAGAGAAGCTTTCTTT.

CDR3 residues: CASSLIGTGWSEGYGYTF. CDR3 coding DNA: TGTGCCAGCAGCTTAATAGGGACAGGGTGGTCGGAAGGCTATGGCTACACCTTC. This chain connects TRBV5-6 to TRBJ1-2; TRBD1 aligns across 9 bases. Losses at the gene ends were 2 bases for V and 4 bases for J; bases not matched to a gene: 15. The CDR3 consists of 18 residues. CDR1 and CDR2 (germline): SGHDT, YYEEEE. Using reference TRBV5-6 and TRBJ1-2 for the parts outside the CDR3, the full variable domain is DAGVTQSPTHLIKTRGQQVTLRCSPKSGHDTVSWYQQALGQGPQFIFQYYEEEERQRGNFPDRFSGHQFPNYSSELNVNALLLGDSALYLCASSLIGTGWSEGYGYTFGSGTRLTVV.

J is TRBJ1-4 and V is TRBV4-1; TRBD1 agrees at 7 bases. J gave up 4 bases and V 0 bases, and 2 bases lay outside the gene matches. The CDR3 length is 15 residues. Germline-derived CDR1 and CDR2 are MGHRA and YSYEKL. The CDR3 coding sequence is TGCGCCAGCAGCCAAGAGGGACAGCTTAATGAAAAACTGTTTTTT. Protein sequence: CASSQEGQLNEKLFF.

This sequence joins TRBV9 and TRBJ1-2, with 7 bases aligning to TRBD1. V trimming: 3 bases; J trimming: 4 bases; junction bases outside the gene matches: 6. The germline V gene encodes CDR1 SGDLS and CDR2 YYNGEE. This CDR3 is 14 amino acids long. The CDR3: CASSETGSGYGYTF. The CDR3 bases are TGTGCCAGCAGCGAGACAGGGAGCGGCTATGGCTACACCTTC.

The J gene is TRBJ2-7, the V gene TRBV6-5; a weak D match, TRBD2 (6 bases). CDR1 and CDR2 (germline): MNHEY, SVGAGI. The CDR3 sequence is 13 residues long. Trimming pared 7 bases from V and 7 bases from J, leaving 17 bases between. The CDR3 DNA sequence: TGTGCCAGCACGGGCGGAGGGAGATGGGAGCAGTACTTC. Its translation: CASTGGGRWEQYF.

This chain joins TRBV11-2 and TRBJ1-1; maybe TRBD1 (6 bases). V lost 7 bases and J lost 5, with 17 bases in between. The V gene's germline CDR1 is SGHAT and CDR2 FQNNGV. The length of the CDR3 is 14 residues. Here the CDR3 DNA reads TGTGCCAGCACCGAGGGGGACAAGACAACTGAAGCTTTCTTT. Its protein product is CASTEGDKTTEAFF.

V and J are TRBV18 and TRBJ1-2; D is unresolved. This CDR3 comprises 14 residues. V lost 6 bases and J lost 4, with 15 bases in between. Germline V gives CDR1 KGHSH, CDR2 LQKENI. The CDR3: CASSAAGSRYGYTF. The DNA for the CDR3 is TGTGCCAGCTCTGCCGCCGGGAGCCGCTATGGCTACACCTTC.

This clone has just one count. This chain connects TRBV4-1 to TRBJ1-1; a weak D match, TRBD1 (5 bases). The V and J ends lost 5 bases and 5 bases respectively, with 15 bases between them. The germline gives CDR1 MGHRA, CDR2 YSYEKL. This CDR3 comprises 14 residues. The CDR3 loop reads CASSYGPRGTEAFF. The CDR3 bases are TGCGCCAGCAGCTACGGCCCTCGGGGGACTGAAGCTTTCTTT.

V is TRBV6-5 and J is TRBJ2-1; a weak D match, TRBD2 (6 bases). CDR3 length equals 12 residues. Germline V CDR1 and CDR2: MNHEY, SVGAGI. V was trimmed by 6 bases and J by 5 bases, leaving 8 bases between them. CDR3 in amino acids: CASRRTNNEQFF. The DNA for the CDR3 is TGTGCCAGCAGGCGGACTAACAATGAGCAGTTCTTC.

The V and J genes are TRBV7-6 and TRBJ1-3; no clear D gene. This CDR3 region has 17 residues. Germline-derived CDR1 and CDR2 are SGHVS and FNYEAQ. Trimming took 1 base from V and 0 from J, leaving 13 bases between them. CDR3: CASSLGWQALSGNTIYF. CDR3 nucleotide sequence: TGTGCCAGCAGCTTAGGATGGCAGGCTCTCTCTGGAAACACCATATATTTT.

The chain's CDR3 is CASSFQGSYEQYF. CDR3 coding DNA: TGCGCCAGCAGCTTTCAGGGGTCCTACGAGCAGTACTTC. The J gene is TRBJ2-7, the V gene TRBV5-1, with TRBD1 as a possible D gene (6 bases). Between the trimmed V and J ends, which lost 2 bases and 1 base, there was a span of 7 bases. The germline CDR1 and CDR2 sequences are SGHRS and YFSETQ. The CDR3 consists of 13 residues.

The DNA of the CDR3 is TGTGCCAGTCTAAAGACTAGCGGGGCTTTCGGGGAGCTGTTTTTT. Translated, it gives CASLKTSGAFGELFF. The rearrangement uses TRBV19 and TRBJ2-2; 11 positions agree with TRBD2. CDR1 and CDR2 from the germline V gene are LNHDA and SQIVND (reference sequence). The J segment lost 7 bases and the V segment lost 8 bases, leaving 9 bases of the junction unmatched. The length of the CDR3 is 15 residues. Full variable domain (missing parts from reference TRBV19 and TRBJ2-2): DGGITQSPKYLFRKEGQNVTLSCEQNLNHDAMYWYRQDPGQGLRLIYYSQIVNDFQKGDIAEGYSVSREKKESFPLTVTSAQKNPTAFYLCASLKTSGAFGELFFGEGSRLTVL.

The genes are TRBV4-1 and TRBJ1-1; D not certain. Germline CDR1 MGHRA, CDR2 YSYEKL. CDR3 length equals 17 residues. Trimming stripped 1 base from V and 1 base from J, with 16 bases between. The CDR3 region has the DNA TGCGCCAGCAGCCAAGTATCCCTACGAGGAGGGAACACTGAAGCTTTCTTT. Protein: CASSQVSLRGGNTEAFF.

J is TRBJ1-2 and V is TRBV18; TRBD1 matches 9 bases. The V and J ends lost 4 bases and 8 bases, in that order; junction bases with no gene match: 8. Germline CDR1 is KGHSH and CDR2 is LQKENI. This CDR3 contains 14 residues. This CDR3 is CASSREGQGLGYTF. CDR3 DNA sequence: TGTGCCAGCTCACGAGAAGGACAGGGGCTGGGCTACACCTTC.

This sequence joins TRBV5-8 and TRBJ1-3, with D perhaps matching TRBD1 (5 bases). Trimming stripped 2 bases from V and 1 base from J, with 13 bases between. The germline CDR1 and CDR2 sequences are SGHTS and YDEGEE. The CDR3 totals 16 residues. The DNA of the CDR3 is TGTGCCAGCAGCTTCGACGGACGGGGGTCTGGAAACACCATATATTTT. It yields the protein CASSFDGRGSGNTIYF. The full variable domain, rest sourced from reference TRBV5-8 and TRBJ1-3, is EAGVTQSPTHLIKTRGQQATLRCSPISGHTSVYWYQQALGLGLQFLLWYDEGEERNRGNFPPRFSGRQFPNYSSELNVNALELEDSALYLCASSFDGRGSGNTIYFGEGSWLTVV.

This rearrangement joins TRBV7-9 to TRBJ2-5; TRBD1 aligns across 11 bases. The CDR3 runs 15 residues. Per the germline V gene, CDR1 is SEHNR and CDR2 is FQNEAQ (reference sequence). V was pared by 8 bases and J by 7 bases, with 12 bases of the junction left unmatched. The CDR3 nucleotides are TGTGCCAGCGGAGAAGGACAGGGGGCTCAGAGGACCCAGTACTTC. Protein product: CASGEGQGAQRTQYF.

The V call is TRBV20-1, the J call TRBJ2-7; no clear D. Germline-derived CDR1 and CDR2 are DFQATT and SNEGSKA (reference sequence). The CDR3 is 11 amino acids. V was trimmed by 1 base and J by 4 bases, leaving 5 bases between them. CDR3 region: CSARGPYEQYF. The CDR3 region has the DNA TGCAGTGCTAGAGGGCCATACGAGCAGTACTTC.

The rearrangement uses TRBV2 and TRBJ1-3, with D tentatively TRBD1 (5 bases). This CDR3 has 12 residues. The germline V gene encodes CDR1 SNHLY and CDR2 FYNNEI. V was shortened by 8 bases and J by 2 bases, with 7 bases between the two germline ends. In DNA, the CDR3 is TGTGCCAGCCACAGGACTGGAAACACCATATATTTT. Translation gives CASHRTGNTIYF.